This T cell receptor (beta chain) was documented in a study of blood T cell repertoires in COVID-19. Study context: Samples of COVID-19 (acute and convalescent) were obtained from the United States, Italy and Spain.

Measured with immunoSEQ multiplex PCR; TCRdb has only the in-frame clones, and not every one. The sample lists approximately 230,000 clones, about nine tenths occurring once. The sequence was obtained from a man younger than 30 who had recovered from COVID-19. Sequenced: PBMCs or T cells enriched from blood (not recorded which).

The CDR3 sequence: CASSRRWSSGRSYNEQFF. CDR3 DNA sequence: TGTGCCAGCAGCCGAAGGTGGTCTAGCGGGAGGTCCTACAATGAGCAGTTCTTC. The chain links TRBV6-6 to TRBJ2-1; 11 positions agree with TRBD2. The CDR3 is 18 residues long. Germline values: CDR1 MNHNY, CDR2 SVGAGI (reference sequence). The trim removed 6 bases at V and 1 base at J, leaving 11 bases unmatched.